Sequencing of this TCR beta chain was carried out in a study of response to subunit inactivated influenza vaccine. Whole-study results and caveats: Authors suggested seasonal influenza vaccinations each recruit few new T cells.

This clonotype turned up a few times. Its target is unknown. TCRdb ran MiXCR on the RT-PCR reads and lists one entry per CDR3 protein. The sample lists 650,000 to 800,000 distinct CDR3 sequences; 11% to 15% were seen once. V trimming: 4 bases; J trimming: 8 bases; junction bases outside the gene matches: 14. The CDR3 sequence is 16 residues long. Looked up from germline, CDR1 is SGHAT and CDR2 is FQNNGV. The source was PBMCs from blood, collected around two weeks before vaccination. This clonotype was sampled from a man aged 50 or older who received an inactivated influenza vaccine. The chain has TRBV11-2 and TRBJ2-1; 7 positions match TRBD1. CDR3 bases: TGTGCCAGCAGCTCCCCCTCTTTTGGACAGGTCCATGAGCAGTTCTTC. Protein: CASSSPSFGQVHEQFF.